This is a list of T cell receptor beta chains from one sample in a study of cytomegalovirus exposure and HLA in healthy donors. The table came from immunoSEQ multiplex PCR; TCRdb's copy has only in-frame clones and leaves some out. The top ten clones hold over 0.2% of a sample with fewer than 200,000 clones, roughly 87% of them seen once. Sequenced input: PBMCs. The receptor set was obtained from a girl in the first two years of life in good health and CMV-seronegative. CDR3s include the opening cysteine and the closing phenylalanine or tryptophan. D genes are given only for firm matches. The size field is filled for only some rows; it gives once, few, many or a size class.

D	V	J	size	CDR3	DNA
TRBD2	TRBV5-1	TRBJ2-5	-	CASAQSASGRGETQYF	TGCGCCAGCGCCCAGTCGGCTAGCGGGAGAGGGGAGACCCAGTACTTC
TRBD2	TRBV5-1	TRBJ2-5	-	CASRSSGGETQYF	TGCGCCAGCAGGTCCTCGGGGGGGGAGACCCAGTACTTC
TRBD1	TRBV4-2	TRBJ2-7	-	CASSQGGNGRQGAREQYF	TGTGCCAGCAGCCAAGGAGGTAACGGACGGCAGGGGGCTCGCGAGCAGTACTTC
-	TRBV7-9	TRBJ1-1	-	CASSLVRANTEAFF	TGTGCCAGCAGCTTAGTGAGGGCGAACACTGAAGCTTTCTTT
-	TRBV5-1	TRBJ2-7	-	CASRPQIQYSYEQYF	TGCGCCAGCAGACCCCAGATACAGTACTCCTACGAGCAGTACTTC
TRBD2	TRBV7-2	TRBJ2-7	-	CASSLVLAGEQYF	TGTGCCAGCAGCTTAGTACTAGCGGGGGAGCAGTACTTC
-	TRBV9	TRBJ2-6	-	CASSARLSGANVLTF	TGTGCCAGCAGCGCCAGGCTCTCTGGGGCCAACGTCCTGACTTTC
-	TRBV5-1	TRBJ1-1	-	CASSLRGTPNTEAFF	TGCGCCAGCAGCTTGAGGGGAACCCCGAACACTGAAGCTTTCTTT
-	TRBV27	TRBJ1-5	-	CASSLRQGNQPQHF	TGTGCCAGCAGTTTGCGGCAGGGTAATCAGCCCCAGCATTTT
-	TRBV19	TRBJ1-1	-	CASTQGTRAEAFF	TGTGCCAGCACCCAGGGGACGAGGGCTGAAGCTTTCTTT
TRBD2	TRBV27	TRBJ2-1	-	CASSFRPSGYNEQFF	TGTGCCAGCAGTTTTAGGCCTAGCGGTTACAATGAGCAGTTCTTC
TRBD1	TRBV25-1	TRBJ1-2	-	CASSLTGGGDGYTF	TGTGCCAGCAGTCTAACAGGGGGAGGGGATGGCTACACCTTC
-	TRBV5-4	TRBJ1-2	-	CASSPQLNYGRIYTF	TGTGCCAGCAGCCCACAACTCAACTATGGAAGGATCTACACCTTC
TRBD1	TRBV4-2	TRBJ2-5	-	CASSRAEAQGASETQYF	TGTGCCAGCAGCCGTGCGGAGGCGCAGGGGGCATCCGAGACCCAGTACTTC
-	TRBV1	TRBJ2-3	-	CTSSQVQHSYTQYF	TGCACCAGCAGCCAAGTCCAACATTCCTATACGCAGTATTTT
TRBD2	TRBV10-1	TRBJ2-1	-	CASSVLAGEYNEQFF	TGCGCCAGCAGTGTCCTAGCGGGGGAATACAATGAGCAGTTCTTC
TRBD1	TRBV27	TRBJ2-7	-	CASSPQLVLGGPHEQYF	TGTGCCAGCAGTCCCCAGTTGGTGTTAGGGGGCCCCCACGAGCAGTACTTC
-	TRBV25-1	TRBJ2-5	-	CASSERWVQETQYF	TGTGCCAGCAGTGAGAGGTGGGTCCAAGAGACCCAGTACTTC
TRBD1	TRBV18	TRBJ2-7	-	CASSPRQGTYEQYF	TGTGCCAGCTCACCGCGACAGGGGACCTACGAGCAGTACTTC
TRBD1	TRBV4-1	TRBJ2-7	-	CASSQARTGVAYEQYF	TGCGCCAGCAGCCAAGCAAGGACAGGAGTGGCCTACGAGCAGTACTTC
TRBD2	TRBV9	TRBJ2-1	-	CASSAPHLAASSYNEQFF	TGTGCCAGCAGCGCCCCACACCTAGCGGCTAGCTCCTACAATGAGCAGTTCTTC
TRBD1	TRBV15	TRBJ1-2	-	CATSRDRRYTF	TGTGCCACCAGCAGGGACAGGCGCTACACCTTC
-	TRBV29-1	TRBJ1-1	-	CSARVLNTEAFF	TGCAGCGCGAGGGTTCTGAACACTGAAGCTTTCTTT
-	TRBV5-6	TRBJ2-7	-	CASRATGLTYEQYF	TGTGCCAGCAGGGCCACAGGGTTGACCTACGAGCAGTACTTC
-	TRBV6-6	TRBJ2-3	-	CASSPTPDTQYF	TGTGCCAGCAGTCCTACCCCAGATACGCAGTATTTT
-	TRBV5-1	TRBJ2-7	-	CASMLTGSGYEQYF	TGCGCCAGCATGCTTACAGGGTCGGGGTACGAGCAGTACTTC
-	TRBV15	TRBJ2-5	-	CATSSHGSSETQYF	TGTGCCACCAGCAGTCACGGGAGTAGCGAGACCCAGTACTTC
TRBD1	TRBV7-9	TRBJ1-2	once	CSSSLAAGQGRYGYTF	TGTTCCAGCAGCTTAGCGGCGGGACAGGGACGCTATGGCTACACCTTC
-	TRBV13	TRBJ1-3	once	CASSLGSRNTIYF	TGTGCCAGCAGCTTAGGTAGCCGAAACACCATATATTTT
-	TRBV9	TRBJ1-2	-	CASSVGWGTLAKINYGYTF	TGTGCCAGCAGCGTAGGGTGGGGGACACTGGCGAAAATTAACTATGGCTACACCTTC
TRBD2	TRBV10-3	TRBJ2-1	-	CAISDGTSGNEQFF	TGTGCCATCAGTGATGGGACTAGCGGCAATGAGCAGTTCTTC
TRBD1	TRBV27	TRBJ1-5	once	CASSLSVPTGGNQPQHF	TGTGCCAGCAGTTTATCGGTCCCTACAGGGGGCAATCAGCCCCAGCATTTT
TRBD2	TRBV11-2	TRBJ2-1	-	CASSPNSGRGYNEQFF	TGTGCCAGCAGCCCTAATAGCGGGAGAGGCTACAATGAGCAGTTCTTC
TRBD2	TRBV5-6	TRBJ2-3	-	CASSAPLAGDTQYF	TGTGCCAGCAGCGCCCCACTAGCGGGAGATACGCAGTATTTT
-	TRBV9	TRBJ2-2	-	CASSSRGLNTGELFF	TGTGCCAGCAGCTCGCGGGGCTTGAACACCGGGGAGCTGTTTTTT
-	TRBV13	TRBJ1-2	-	CASSPTGPQSRYTF	TGTGCCAGCAGCCCGACAGGTCCTCAAAGCCGCTACACCTTC
-	TRBV15	TRBJ2-1	-	CATSRDENEQFF	TGTGCCACCAGCAGAGATGAGAATGAGCAGTTCTTC
TRBD2	TRBV30	TRBJ2-4	-	CAWSAIAGAPAKNIQYF	TGTGCCTGGAGTGCAATTGCGGGAGCGCCAGCCAAAAACATTCAGTACTTC
-	TRBV7-8	TRBJ2-7	-	CASSGKTGRHEQYF	TGTGCCAGCAGTGGAAAGACAGGGAGGCACGAGCAGTACTTC
-	TRBV21-1	TRBJ1-1	-	CASSPQGRVNTEAFF	TGTGCCAGCAGCCCCCAGGGGCGGGTGAACACTGAAGCTTTCTTT
-	TRBV4-1	TRBJ1-1	-	CASRNRAQNTEAFF	TGCGCCAGCAGGAACAGGGCCCAGAACACTGAAGCTTTCTTT
TRBD2	TRBV30	TRBJ2-7	-	CAWSSGVPYEQYF	TGTGCCTGGTCTAGCGGGGTTCCCTACGAGCAGTACTTC
TRBD2	TRBV4-2	TRBJ2-1	-	CASSQGRLAGYNEQFF	TGTGCCAGCAGCCAAGGTCGCCTAGCGGGGTACAATGAGCAGTTCTTC